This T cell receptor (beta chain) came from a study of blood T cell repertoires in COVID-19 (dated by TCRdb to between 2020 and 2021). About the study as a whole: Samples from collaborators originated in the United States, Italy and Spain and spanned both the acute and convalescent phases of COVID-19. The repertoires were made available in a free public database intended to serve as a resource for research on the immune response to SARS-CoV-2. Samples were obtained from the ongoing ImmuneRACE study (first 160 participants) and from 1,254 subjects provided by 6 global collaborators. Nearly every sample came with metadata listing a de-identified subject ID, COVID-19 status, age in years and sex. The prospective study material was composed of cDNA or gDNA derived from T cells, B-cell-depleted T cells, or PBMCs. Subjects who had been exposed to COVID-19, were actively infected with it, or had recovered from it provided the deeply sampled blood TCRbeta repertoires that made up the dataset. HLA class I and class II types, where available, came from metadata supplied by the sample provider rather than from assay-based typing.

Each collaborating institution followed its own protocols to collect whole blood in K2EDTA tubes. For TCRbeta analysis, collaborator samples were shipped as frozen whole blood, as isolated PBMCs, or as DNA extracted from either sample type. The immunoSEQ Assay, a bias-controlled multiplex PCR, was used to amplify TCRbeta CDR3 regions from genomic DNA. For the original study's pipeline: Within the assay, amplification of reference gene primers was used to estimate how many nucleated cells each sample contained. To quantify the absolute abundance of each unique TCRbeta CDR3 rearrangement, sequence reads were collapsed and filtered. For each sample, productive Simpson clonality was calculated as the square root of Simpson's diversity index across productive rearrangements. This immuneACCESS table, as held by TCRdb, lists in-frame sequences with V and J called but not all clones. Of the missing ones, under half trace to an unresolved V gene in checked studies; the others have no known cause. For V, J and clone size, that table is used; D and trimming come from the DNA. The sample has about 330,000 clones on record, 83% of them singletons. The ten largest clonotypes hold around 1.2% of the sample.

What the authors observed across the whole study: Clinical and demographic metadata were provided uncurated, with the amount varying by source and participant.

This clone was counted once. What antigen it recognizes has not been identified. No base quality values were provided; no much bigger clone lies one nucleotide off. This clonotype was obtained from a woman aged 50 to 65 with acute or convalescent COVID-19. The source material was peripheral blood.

The DNA is as follows: TGTGCCAGCAGCCTTAGCGGGGTTGCAGATACGCAGTATTTT. Its product reads: CASSLSGVADTQYF. The chain was built from TRBV7-3 and TRBJ2-3; 8 nucleotides in the junction match TRBD2. Clipping removes 5 bases from V and 4 bases from J, with 5 as the unmatched junction base count. The germline V gene specifies SGHTA as CDR1 and FQGTGA as CDR2. The CDR3 runs 14 amino acids, cysteine and phenylalanine included. Of all the DNA, just the CDR3 is kept, 42 bases in frame from base 1.